These 10 T cell receptor beta chains were all obtained from the same sample, sequenced in a study of cytomegalovirus exposure and HLA in healthy donors. The PCR was carried out with 60 Vbeta primers and 13 Jbeta primers. Libraries were prepared by immunoSEQ multiplex PCR; TCRdb keeps only in-frame clonotypes and omits some of them. This table holds about 90,000 clones, 60% to 80% found once. The source material was PBMCs. These receptors all stem from a woman between 45 and 65 years old in good health and CMV-seropositive.

The chain has TRBV4-1 and TRBJ2-1; D is possibly TRBD2 (6 bases). The ends were cut back, 6 bases at V and 8 bases at J, with 11 bases in the middle. CDR3 length: 12 residues. Germline CDR1 is MGHRA and CDR2 is YSYEKL. The CDR3 spells CASRGGMDEQFF. Here the CDR3 DNA reads TGCGCCAGCAGGGGAGGAATGGATGAGCAGTTCTTC.

The chain joins TRBV6-1 to TRBJ2-5; weak D call: TRBD1 (5 bases). TRBJ2-7 matches the DNA end more closely, so the J call is doubtful. Germline V lookup: CDR1 MNHNS, CDR2 SASEGT. This CDR3 has 14 amino acids. CDR3 in DNA: TGTGCCAGCTGGCAAAGGGGTCTTCTGTACGAGCAGTACTTC. It yields the protein CASWQRGLLYEQYF.

The genes are TRBV30 and TRBJ2-2; 14 bases match TRBD2. From germline, CDR1 is GTSNPN and CDR2 SVGIG (reference sequence). J gave up 8 bases and V 4 bases, and 6 bases lay outside the gene matches. The CDR3 extends over 15 amino acids. CDR3 residues: CAWTMGLAGEGELFF. As DNA, the CDR3 is TGTGCCTGGACCATGGGACTAGCGGGAGAAGGGGAGCTGTTTTTT. Full variable domain (missing parts from reference TRBV30 and TRBJ2-2): SQTIHQWPATLVQPVGSPLSLECTVEGTSNPNLYWYRQAAGRGLQLLFYSVGIGQISSEVPQNLSASRPQDRQFILSSKKLLLSDSGFYLCAWTMGLAGEGELFFGEGSRLTVL.

This rearrangement joins TRBV28 to TRBJ2-3; 7 bases are a match to TRBD2. Germline V gene sequence: CDR1 MDHEN, CDR2 SYDVKM. The CDR3 spans 15 residues. With V trimmed by 10 bases and J by 0 bases, 10 bases remained unmatched. The CDR3 reads CATTAGSSSTDTQYF. CDR3 DNA: TGTGCCACCACAGCGGGATCATCTAGCACAGATACGCAGTATTTT. The whole variable domain, filled in from reference TRBV28 and TRBJ2-3, reads DVKVTQSSRYLVKRTGEKVFLECVQDMDHENMFWYRQDPGLGLRLIYFSYDVKMKEKGDIPEGYSVSREKKERFSLILESASTNQTSMYLCATTAGSSSTDTQYFGPGTRLTVL.

The gene calls are TRBV27 and TRBJ2-7; 8 bases are a match to TRBD1. This CDR3 comprises 13 residues. J was trimmed by 4 bases and V by 5 bases; bases with no gene match: 4. CDR1 is MNHEY and CDR2 is SMNVEV in the germline V gene (reference sequence). The CDR3 coding sequence is TGTGCCAGCAGTCCGTGGGACAGGTACGAGCAGTACTTC. Its translation is CASSPWDRYEQYF.

This clone occurred a few times. The V gene is TRBV7-3, the J gene TRBJ2-1, with TRBD2 as a possible D gene (7 bases). The CDR3 is 16 residues long. CDR1 is SGHTA and CDR2 is FQGTGA in the germline V gene. Trimming left V 5 bases short and J 1 base short, with 15 bases between. The CDR3 protein is CASSKRAGASYNEQFF. The CDR3 nucleotides read TGTGCCAGCAGCAAGCGGGCGGGGGCTTCCTACAATGAGCAGTTCTTC.

V and J are TRBV2 and TRBJ2-1; 8 positions agree with TRBD2. Germline lookup yields CDR1 SNHLY and CDR2 FYNNEI. CDR3 size: 14 residues. V shed 3 bases, J shed 9 bases, and the junction held 7 bases outside the gene matches. The CDR3 spells CASSDGRAMGEQFF. CDR3 bases: TGTGCCAGCAGTGACGGGAGGGCCATGGGTGAGCAGTTCTTC.

This sequence joins TRBV19 and TRBJ1-5; TRBD1 matches at 8 bases. This CDR3 comprises 13 residues. Germline V CDR1 and CDR2: LNHDA, SQIVND (reference sequence). J was trimmed by 7 bases and V by 6 bases; bases with no gene match: 5. The chain's CDR3 is CASRTGDRQPQHF. The CDR3 nucleotides read TGTGCCAGTAGGACAGGGGATAGGCAGCCCCAGCATTTT.

V is TRBV30 and J is TRBJ1-4, with unresolved D. The CDR3 runs to 14 residues. Germline lookup yields CDR1 GTSNPN and CDR2 SVGIG (reference sequence). The V end was cut by 0 bases, the J end by 5 bases, with 10 bases between. The CDR3 protein is CAWSVRRGNEKLFF. The CDR3 DNA reads TGTGCCTGGAGTGTAAGACGGGGAAATGAAAAACTGTTTTTT.

This rearrangement joins TRBV5-1 to TRBJ2-2, with 7 bases matching TRBD1. The V gene's germline CDR1 is SGHRS and CDR2 YFSETQ. The CDR3 has 15 residues. V was pared by 2 bases and J by 5 bases, with 6 bases of the junction left unmatched. The CDR3 reads CASSLGTVGTGELFF. CDR3 sequence (DNA): TGCGCCAGCAGCTTAGGGACAGTCGGGACCGGGGAGCTGTTTTTT. Based on the CDR3 plus reference TRBV5-1 and TRBJ2-2, the full variable domain is KAGVTQTPRYLIKTRGQQVTLSCSPISGHRSVSWYQQTPGQGLQFLFEYFSETQRNKGNFPGRFSGRQFSNSRSEMNVSTLELGDSALYLCASSLGTVGTGELFFGEGSRLTVL.